This passage covers 26 T cell receptor beta chains from one sample sequenced in a study of CD8 T cells in ankylosing spondylitis. TCRdb reprocessed the 5' RACE reads with MiXCR, giving one entry per CDR3 protein. This sample has about 440,000 distinct CDR3 sequences, with approximately 17% found just once. These receptors have no known antigen. Study outcomes and limitations: Ankylosing spondylitis blood appeared to be characterized by a TCR beta motif of about 8 highly homologous variants.

Sequencing was done on a sample of blood, either unsorted or a sorted T cell fraction (not recorded which). Receptors originate from a male donor with ankylosing spondylitis.

Only a few counts were recorded for this clonotype. At one end, the junction sequence differs from germline, possibly due to a read error. V gene TRBV6-1 combines with J gene TRBJ1-1, with no clear D. CDR3 length: 14 amino acids. Germline V gene data show CDR1 as MNHNS and CDR2 as SASEGT. CDR3 amino acids: CASSDWAVEAEAFF. The CDR3 nucleotides read TGTGCCAGCAGTGATTGGGCGGTTGAGGCTGAAGCCTTCTTT.

This clonotype was detected ten times or more. The chain couples TRBV29-1 to TRBJ2-3; 12 positions agree with TRBD2. The CDR3 is made up of 15 amino acids. The junction had 10 bases not matched to a gene; V was cut back by 7 bases and J by 5 bases. Germline CDR1 and CDR2: SQVTM and ANQGSEA. The CDR3: CSATRLAGVEDTQYF. DNA for the CDR3: TGCAGCGCCACCCGACTAGCGGGAGTTGAAGATACGCAGTATTTT.

The chain carries TRBV6-1 and TRBJ1-2; 8 bases fit TRBD1. The CDR3 is 12 residues long. The V segment lost 8 bases and the J segment 7 bases; nucleotides outside the gene matches: 6. Germline values: CDR1 MNHNS, CDR2 SASEGT. The CDR3 reads CASGQGASGYTF. CDR3 bases: TGTGCCAGCGGCCAGGGGGCCTCTGGCTACACCTTC.

The chain employs TRBV20-1 and TRBJ1-2; a possible D gene is TRBD1 (6 bases). The germline CDR1 and CDR2 sequences are DFQATT and SNEGSKA (reference sequence). Trimming took 0 bases from V and 0 from J, leaving 11 bases between them. CDR3 size: 15 residues. The CDR3 reads CSAREGGAANYGYTF. The CDR3 bases are TGCAGTGCTAGAGAGGGGGGGGCTGCTAACTATGGCTACACCTTC.

DNA for the CDR3: TGCGCCAGCAGCTCGGGACAGGTTGAAGACGAGCAGTACTTC. Translation: CASSSGQVEDEQYF. The J gene is TRBJ2-7, the V gene TRBV5-1, with 8 nucleotides matching TRBD1. The CDR3 covers 14 residues. V was clipped by 3 bases and J by 5 bases; unmatched bases: 7. Germline loops: CDR1 SGHRS, CDR2 YFSETQ.

The genes are TRBV5-1 and TRBJ2-6; D uncertain. There are 16 residues in the CDR3. Germline V lookup: CDR1 SGHRS, CDR2 YFSETQ. Trimming removed 1 base at V and 1 base at J, with 9 bases between. The CDR3 DNA is TGCGCCAGCAGCTTGAGTGCCCTTTCTGGGGCCAACGTCCTGACTTTC. Its protein product is CASSLSALSGANVLTF.

This clonotype turned up a few times. The rearrangement uses TRBV29-1 and TRBJ2-3, with no clear D. V shed 3 bases and J shed 3 bases, with 10 bases lying between them. The CDR3 totals 13 residues. Germline CDR1 is SQVTM and CDR2 is ANQGSEA. CDR3 amino acids: CSVDWVWTDTQYF. CDR3 in DNA: TGCAGCGTTGACTGGGTGTGGACAGATACGCAGTATTTT.

The gene calls are TRBV10-3 and TRBJ2-5; D gene ambiguous. The CDR3 length is 12 residues. CDR1 is ENHRY, CDR2 SYGVKD, per germline. V lost 3 bases and J lost 5, with 7 bases in between. The CDR3 nucleotides read TGTGCCATCAGTGACTCGACGGAGACCCAGTACTTC. Its translation is CAISDSTETQYF.

This clonotype showed up just once. The V call is TRBV4-1, the J call TRBJ1-2; D perhaps matches TRBD1 (6 bases). The V end lost 1 base, the J end lost 8 bases, and 14 bases lay between the germline ends. Germline assignment: CDR1 MGHRA and CDR2 YSYEKL. This CDR3 contains 14 residues. The CDR3 sequence is CASSQVRGAGGYTF. The DNA of the CDR3 is TGCGCCAGCAGCCAAGTGCGGGGGGCCGGAGGCTACACCTTC.

The rearrangement joins TRBV2 to TRBJ2-2, with D perhaps TRBD2 (6 bases). CDR3 length equals 15 residues. Germline assignment: CDR1 SNHLY and CDR2 FYNNEI. Deletions cut 6 bases from V and 6 bases from J, with 17 bases between. The DNA of the CDR3 is TGTGCCAGCAGACTACTAGCCGCGGGCGCCGGGGAGCTGTTTTTT. Protein product: CASRLLAAGAGELFF.

This clonotype was seen a few times. This sequence joins TRBV6-1 and TRBJ1-4; D might be TRBD1 (5 bases). The CDR3 sequence is 15 residues long. V shed 6 bases and J shed 7 bases, with 18 bases lying between them. Germline-derived CDR1 and CDR2 are MNHNS and SASEGT. CDR3 sequence: CASSPAGVSGEKLFF. In DNA form, the CDR3 reads TGTGCCAGCAGCCCTGCGGGGGTTAGTGGTGAAAAACTGTTTTTT.

At least ten counts were recorded for this clonotype. The chain recombines TRBV4-3 with TRBJ2-3; TRBD1 matches 8 bases. J gave up 6 bases and V 4 bases, and 9 bases lay outside the gene matches. Germline V CDR1 and CDR2: LGHNA, YSLEER. CDR3 length: 15 amino acids. CDR3 loop: CASSRLTGGVDTQYF. CDR3 sequence (DNA): TGCGCCAGCAGCCGTCTTACAGGGGGTGTGGATACGCAGTATTTT.

The J gene is TRBJ1-1, the V gene TRBV5-6; D call uncertain. Per germline, CDR1 SGHDT and CDR2 YYEEEE. V dropped 5 bases and J dropped 6 bases, with 14 bases sitting between them. The CDR3 length is 13 residues. The CDR3 bases are TGTGCCAGCAGTCTCGATAGGGTGCCTGAAGCTTTCTTT. This encodes CASSLDRVPEAFF. The entire variable domain, with the rest obtained from reference TRBV5-6 and TRBJ1-1, is as follows: DAGVTQSPTHLIKTRGQQVTLRCSPKSGHDTVSWYQQALGQGPQFIFQYYEEEERQRGNFPDRFSGHQFPNYSSELNVNALLLGDSALYLCASSLDRVPEAFFGQGTRLTVV.

This clonotype appeared many times. J is TRBJ1-2 and V is TRBV12-3 or TRBV12-4; tentatively, D is TRBD1 (6 bases). The CDR3 is 13 amino acids. V was clipped by 5 bases and J by 4 bases, with 11 bases between them. The CDR3, as DNA: TGTGCCAGCAGTATTCAGGGGCCCTATGGCTACACCTTC. Protein product: CASSIQGPYGYTF.

V and J are TRBV7-9 and TRBJ1-1, with 7 bases aligning to TRBD1. Germline V gene lookup returns CDR1 SEHNR and CDR2 FQNEAQ (reference sequence). The J segment lost 4 bases and the V segment lost 5 bases, leaving 7 bases of the junction unmatched. This CDR3 contains 14 residues. CDR3 sequence reads: CASSVTGAVTEAFF. The CDR3 DNA follows: TGTGCCAGCAGCGTAACAGGGGCGGTCACTGAAGCTTTCTTT.

This clonotype was seen many times. V and J are TRBV11-2 and TRBJ2-2; D ambiguous. Germline V gene sequence: CDR1 SGHAT, CDR2 FQNNGV. Trimming left V 5 bases short and J 6 bases short, with 4 bases between. The CDR3 contains 11 residues. This CDR3 reads CASSRSGELFF. In nucleotides, the CDR3 is TGTGCCAGCAGCCGGTCCGGGGAGCTGTTTTTT.

This clonotype was seen only a few times. The V and J genes are TRBV11-2 and TRBJ2-4; 9 bases are shared with TRBD1. The length of the CDR3 is 15 residues. With 4 bases clipped from V and 1 base from J, the junction kept 2 bases outside the gene matches. Germline loops: CDR1 SGHAT, CDR2 FQNNGV. As DNA, the CDR3 is TGTGCCAGCAGCTCCGGGACAGGGGCCAAAAACATTCAGTACTTC. Amino acid sequence: CASSSGTGAKNIQYF.

This clonotype has at least ten counts. The chain carries TRBV29-1 and TRBJ2-7, with 9 bases aligning to TRBD1. Trimming cost V 0 bases and J 0 bases; bases outside gene matches: 6. The CDR3 spans 16 residues. The germline CDR1 and CDR2 sequences are SQVTM and ANQGSEA. Here the CDR3 reads CSVEDRGTGYSYEQYF. The CDR3 DNA reads as TGCAGCGTTGAAGATCGGGGGACAGGGTACTCCTACGAGCAGTACTTC.

The chain joins TRBV6-5 to TRBJ2-2; possible D gene TRBD2, 5 bases. This CDR3 has 16 residues. Germline V gene lookup returns CDR1 MNHEY and CDR2 SVGAGI. Trimming stripped 4 bases from V and 1 base from J, with 13 bases between. CDR3 sequence reads: CASSSTRRQNTGELFF. CDR3 DNA: TGTGCCAGCAGTTCGACCAGGAGGCAGAACACCGGGGAGCTGTTTTTT.

This chain joins TRBV27 and TRBJ2-1; D not resolved. This CDR3 spans 14 amino acids. The germline CDR1 and CDR2 sequences are MNHEY and SMNVEV (reference sequence). Trimming took 4 bases from V and 7 from J, leaving 14 bases between them. CDR3: CASSSPGFSNEQFF. CDR3 coding DNA: TGTGCCAGCAGTTCTCCGGGCTTTAGTAATGAGCAGTTCTTC.

This clonotype has just a few counts. CDR3 protein: CASRLAGGREDTQYF. CDR3 DNA: TGCGCCAGCAGACTAGCGGGGGGGCGAGAAGATACGCAGTATTTT. The V and J genes are TRBV5-1 and TRBJ2-3, with TRBD2 identical over 13 bases. V lost 5 bases to trimming and J lost 5 bases; unmatched junction nucleotides: 5. The CDR3 extends over 15 amino acids. Looked up from germline, CDR1 is SGHRS and CDR2 is YFSETQ.

This clonotype was detected only a few times. The V call is TRBV9, the J call TRBJ1-1; TRBD1 is a possible D gene (5 bases). This CDR3 comprises 13 residues. Germline-derived CDR1 and CDR2 are SGDLS and YYNGEE. Trimming cost V 2 bases and J 1 base, with 6 bases left between them. For the CDR3, the DNA is TGTGCCAGCAGCGTCGACAGGAACACTGAAGCTTTCTTT. Its protein is CASSVDRNTEAFF.

This chain links TRBV7-9 with TRBJ2-7, with D tentatively TRBD2 (6 bases). The CDR3 loop spans 13 amino acids. The V end lost 7 bases, the J end lost 7 bases, and 17 bases lay between the germline ends. Germline V gene data show CDR1 as SEHNR and CDR2 as FQNEAQ (reference sequence). The CDR3 DNA follows: TGTGCCAGCACCAGAGGCGTAGGAGGGGAGCAGTACTTC. It codes for CASTRGVGGEQYF.

This clonotype occurred a few times. J is TRBJ1-4 and V is TRBV20-1; D is unresolved. Germline loops: CDR1 DFQATT, CDR2 SNEGSKA (reference sequence). The ends were cut back, 0 bases at V and 7 bases at J, with 9 bases in the middle. There are 13 residues in the CDR3. For the CDR3, the DNA is TGCAGTGCTAGAGAGATGGGCCCTGAAAAACTGTTTTTT. Translated: CSAREMGPEKLFF.

A few counts support this clonotype. The chain links TRBV2 to TRBJ1-4; 7 bases are shared with TRBD1. The CDR3 totals 14 residues. Germline CDR1 SNHLY, CDR2 FYNNEI. Losses at the gene ends were 3 bases for V and 7 bases for J; bases not matched to a gene: 5. CDR3 protein: CASSENRGGEKLFF. The DNA of the CDR3 is TGTGCCAGCAGTGAGAACAGGGGCGGTGAAAAACTGTTTTTT.

This chain connects TRBV6-6 to TRBJ2-7; D perhaps matches TRBD2 (6 bases). Trimming removed 5 bases from V and 6 bases from J, with 14 bases in between. CDR3 size: 13 residues. The germline V gene has CDR1 MNHNY and CDR2 SVGAGI (reference sequence). The CDR3 is CASSRGTASEQYF. The CDR3 region has the DNA TGTGCCAGCAGTCGCGGGACTGCAAGCGAGCAGTACTTC.